The text below deals with one T cell receptor beta chain. Its antigen is unknown. Per-nucleotide qualities are absent, and no much larger clonotype sits a single base away. The CDR3 numbers 17 residues from cysteine through phenylalanine. The only DNA kept is the CDR3, 51 bases in frame from the first base. CDR1 and CDR2, looked up from the germline V gene (reference sequence), are SEHNR and FQNEAQ. The V end loses 2 bases and the J end loses 0 bases, and a stretch of 15 bases separates them. This specimen comes from a study of regulatory T cells in long-lasting Graves disease (dated by TCRdb to about 2021). Regarding the research as a whole: Antithyroid drugs had been taken for less than 3 months by newly diagnosed Graves' disease patients. A total of some 35 samples underwent TCR sequencing: around 13 from persistent and about 20 from newly diagnosed Graves' disease patients. The study was registered as a clinical trial and conducted in China. Persistent Graves' disease patients were compared with newly diagnosed Graves' disease patients by peripheral blood TCR sequencing and RNA sequencing. Summary of the overall study and its limitations: TRBV28, TRBJ1-2 and TRBJ2-5 were preferentially used in persistent disease, while TRBV20-1 and TRBJ2-1 were favored in newly diagnosed disease. Compared with newly diagnosed patients, persistent Graves' disease patients had lower TCR Shannon entropy and fewer highly expanded clones, which suggests clonal expansion. The authors acknowledged the small sample size as a limitation that may reduce accuracy. Only the TCR beta chain was sequenced and analyzed. Because the primary lesion, thyroid tissue, could not be accessed, the study looked at peripheral blood alone. Patients with persistent disease shared more public clonotypes (about 3,000) than newly diagnosed patients did (around 930).

Explained via the paper, the time point label denotes: newly diagnosed GD, antithyroid drugs for less than 3 months. For both TCR sequencing and RNA sequencing, RNA was extracted from PBMCs using TRIzol. Graves' disease was diagnosed according to American Thyroid Association guidelines. The patients came from an endocrinology department in Xi'an, China. Each patient gave approximately 9 milliliters of peripheral blood, collected in an EDTA anticoagulant tube. PBMCs were isolated by Ficoll Paque Plus density gradient separation without further T cell sorting. An Agilent 2100 Bioanalyzer and agarose gel were used to check RNA quality, while a NanoDrop 2000 measured RNA concentration. Library creation used multiplex PCR. Instrument used: Illumina HiSeq 4000. CDR3 regions were amplified by Arm-PCR with iRepertoire HTBI primers to construct TCR beta libraries. Before sequencing, the PCR products went through gel purification. In the source study's methods: A total of 62 TRBV and 14 TRBJ segments were identified across samples and were used for gene usage analysis of CDR3 amino acid clonotypes. COPE and FqMerger were used to merge filtered high-quality paired reads into contigs. BLAST was used to align contigs to IMGT TRBV, TRBD and TRBJ reference genes, and CDR3 was defined according to IMGT. Highly expanded clones were defined as clonotypes with a frequency above 0.1%. Repertoire diversity was measured by Shannon entropy, and V-J evenness by the Gini coefficient. A clonotype found in more than one individual was treated as public. TCRdb redid the processing of the public reads, applying fastp at Q25 and MiXCR, and retained in-frame beta chains. CDR3 protein sequences are deduplicated, and each keeps its most common genes and DNA. These V and J calls rely on TCRdb rather than the paper's analysis. This sample holds 450,000 to 700,000 distinct CDR3 sequences; approximately 15% were observed only once. The ten largest make up 8.5% to 10% of the sample.

The sample was also linked to a second study, of T cells in Graves' hyperthyroidism and ophthalmopathy. As that second paper reports: A patient counted as having stable Graves' hyperthyroidism if no progression to ophthalmopathy occurred over 18 months of follow-up. The hyperthyroidism patients were between 18 and 65 years old and newly diagnosed, with a disease duration of less than 2 months. The study excluded patients with uncontrolled infections, other autoimmune diseases, pregnancy or lactation. Diagnoses relied on clinical symptoms, serum thyroxine and TRAb, thyroid ultrasound and orbital computed tomography. A first-round RT-PCR of the TCR CDR3 used the HTBI primer set with the Qiagen OneStep RT-PCR kit. Blood samples also contained most of the expanded thyroid clonotypes (frequency above 0.001), which suggests that blood repertoires may reflect thyroid immune responses. A 13 V-J signature model separated ophthalmopathy from stable hyperthyroidism, with approximately 86% sensitivity and 81% to 82% specificity in cross-validation and 80%/75% in testing. In validation, progression to ophthalmopathy was predicted by the model with more than 65% sensitivity and 72.22% specificity, a median of roughly 6.4 months before onset. To identify distinguishing TCR V-J signatures, a discovery cohort of about 95 patients was used, comprising 43 with Graves' ophthalmopathy and some 60 with stable Graves' hyperthyroidism. Prospective prediction of ophthalmopathy was tested in an independent validation cohort of under 20 hyperthyroidism patients and 15 to 17 patients who later progressed to ophthalmopathy. The 100 discovery patients were divided at random into training and test sets in a 7:3 ratio. Thyroid tissue and blood T-cell repertoires from six or seven Graves' hyperthyroidism patients were also compared in the study. Once sampling was done, hyperthyroidism patients were given methimazole at a starting dose of 30 mg daily, whereas ophthalmopathy patients were given high-dose intravenous methylprednisolone. Libraries were constructed in a second round of multiplex PCR, after which size selection and purification were performed. The libraries were sequenced on an Illumina HiSeq2000 using paired-end 100 bp reads. SOAPnuke was used to process the raw data, with reads discarded if the reads contained adapters or uncalled bases, had a mean Phred below 15, or lacked an exact constant-primer or identifier match. COPE v1.2.5 was used to merge the high-quality paired reads, and each unique nucleotide sequence was defined as a clonotype. Clonotypes were aligned to IMGT TRBV, TRBD and TRBJ reference segments using MiTCR v1.1. The analysis was restricted to V-J combinations with a frequency above 0.0001, which together covered approximately 99% of the repertoires. A TCS score was defined as the ratio between F50 (clonal expansion) and ExV (chaos), using BLOSUM62-based TCRdist between CDR3 peptides within each V-J. Welch's t-statistics and random forest reduced 514 V-J features to 10 to 15, which were used in a naive Bayes classifier (R e1071). No statistical method was used to fix the sample size in advance, and group allocation was not hidden from the investigators. TCR Vbeta CDR3 sequencing of 120 to 150 peripheral blood samples (roughly 43 ophthalmopathy, about 74 hyperthyroidism and around 17 progressor patients) is reported in the paper.

Recombination joined TRBV7-9 with TRBJ2-3; possibly the D gene is TRBD1, per 6 matching bases. The material was peripheral blood mononuclear cells (PBMCs), obtained at new diagnosis, from a patient treated with antithyroid drugs. The origin of this receptor is a man between 25 and 39 years old with Graves disease. Donor details come from another sample of the same person, matched by shared clones. The nucleotide sequence is TGTGCCAGCAGCTTACGTGGGGGCAGAAAAAGCACAGATACGCAGTATTTT. It encodes CASSLRGGRKSTDTQYF. This CDR3, with the reference TRBV7-9 and TRBJ2-3 proteins standing in past its ends, gives the full variable domain DTGVSQNPRHKITKRGQNVTFRCDPISEHNRLYWYRQTLGQGPEFLTYFQNEAQLEKSRLLSDRFSAERPKGSFSTLEIQRTEQGDSAMYLCASSLRGGRKSTDTQYFGPGTRLTVL.